These 9 T cell receptor beta chains share one sample of origin, sequenced in a study of blood T cell repertoires in COVID-19. The assay was immunoSEQ multiplex PCR, and TCRdb's table has in-frame clones only and misses some. This table holds roughly 700,000 clones, 85% to 90% found once. The sample was peripheral blood. The receptor source for this set is a woman aged 18-29 years with acute or convalescent COVID-19.

This sequence joins TRBV4-3 and TRBJ1-2; 7 bases fit TRBD1. V trimming: 0 bases; J trimming: 5 bases; junction bases outside the gene matches: 6. This CDR3 is built from 15 residues. Germline loops: CDR1 LGHNA, CDR2 YSLEER. Here the CDR3 reads CASSQDKGTVYGYTF. The CDR3 nucleotides are TGCGCCAGCAGCCAAGATAAAGGGACAGTATATGGCTACACCTTC.

V usage is TRBV7-9 and J usage is TRBJ2-5, with 7 bases fitting TRBD1. The length of the CDR3 is 15 residues. After removal of 5 bases from V and 4 bases from J, the junction contained 10 bases not matched to a gene. CDR1 SEHNR and CDR2 FQNEAQ come from the germline V gene (reference sequence). The CDR3 loop is CASSPMGQSGETQYF. In DNA, the CDR3 is TGTGCCAGCAGCCCAATGGGACAGAGCGGAGAGACCCAGTACTTC.

The chain carries TRBV7-2 and TRBJ1-2; D call uncertain. This CDR3 is built from 13 residues. The V end was cut by 7 bases, the J end by 1 base, with 10 bases between. Per the germline V gene, CDR1 is SGHTA and CDR2 is FQGNSA. CDR3: CASIQAGNYGYTF. CDR3 coding DNA: TGTGCCAGCATCCAAGCGGGTAACTATGGCTACACCTTC.

The rearrangement uses TRBV11-2 and TRBJ1-1; TRBD1 might be the D (6 bases). This CDR3 has 13 residues. Trimming took 7 bases from V and 2 from J, leaving 11 bases between them. Germline V gene data show CDR1 as SGHAT and CDR2 as FQNNGV. The CDR3 DNA follows: TGTGCCAGCACCGCGGACAGCAACACTGAAGCTTTCTTT. Translation gives CASTADSNTEAFF. The complete variable domain, with remaining parts taken from reference TRBV11-2 and TRBJ1-1, reads EAGVAQSPRYKIIEKRQSVAFWCNPISGHATLYWYQQILGQGPKLLIQFQNNGVVDDSQLPKDRFSAERLKGVDSTLKIQPAKLEDSAVYLCASTADSNTEAFFGQGTRLTVV.

The V gene is TRBV5-1, the J gene TRBJ1-2, with D perhaps TRBD1 (6 bases). This CDR3 region has 19 residues. The germline gives CDR1 SGHRS, CDR2 YFSETQ. Between the trimmed V and J ends, which lost 3 bases and 2 bases, there was a span of 26 bases. Written as DNA, the CDR3 is TGCGCCAGCAGCTCCAGTATTTCCGGGACAACACCCACGAACTATGGCTACACCTTC. It translates to CASSSSISGTTPTNYGYTF.

The chain links TRBV11-3 to TRBJ2-2, with 8 positions matching TRBD1. From germline, CDR1 is SGHNT and CDR2 YENEEA. The CDR3 contains 18 residues. Trimming at V came to 2 bases and at J to 0 bases, leaving 8 bases not matched to a gene. CDR3 loop: CASSLKSGQAPNTGELFF. CDR3 nucleotide sequence: TGTGCCAGCAGCTTAAAATCGGGACAGGCTCCGAACACCGGGGAGCTGTTTTTT.

This chain joins TRBV19 and TRBJ1-2; 7 bases are shared with TRBD1. The CDR3 spans 15 residues. Looked up from germline, CDR1 is LNHDA and CDR2 is SQIVND (reference sequence). J lost 8 bases, V lost 4 bases, and 13 bases had no gene match. The CDR3 DNA follows: TGTGCCAGTAGTACAGGACAGGTATTGTCTGGAGGCTACACCTTC. This codes for CASSTGQVLSGGYTF.

For the CDR3, the DNA is TGTGCCAGCAGTGAAACCCGGACACCTAGCAATCAGCCCCAGCATTTT. It codes for CASSETRTPSNQPQHF. V and J are TRBV2 and TRBJ1-5, with D maybe TRBD1 (5 bases). The CDR3 consists of 16 residues. CDR1 and CDR2 from the germline V gene are SNHLY and FYNNEI. The V end was cut by 2 bases, the J end by 0 bases, with 11 bases between.

As regards this clone: Other nucleotide sequences in the sample specify the same CDR3. The V gene is TRBV5-1, the J gene TRBJ1-1; D gene uncertain. Germline V gene sequence: CDR1 SGHRS, CDR2 YFSETQ. The CDR3 is 14 residues long. V was pared by 0 bases and J by 5 bases, with 11 bases between. CDR3 DNA: TGCGCCAGCAGCTTGGATCGGGGTGCAACTGAAGCTTTCTTT. Amino acid sequence: CASSLDRGATEAFF. Variable domain in full (rest from reference TRBV5-1 and TRBJ1-1): KAGVTQTPRYLIKTRGQQVTLSCSPISGHRSVSWYQQTPGQGLQFLFEYFSETQRNKGNFPGRFSGRQFSNSRSEMNVSTLELGDSALYLCASSLDRGATEAFFGQGTRLTVV.